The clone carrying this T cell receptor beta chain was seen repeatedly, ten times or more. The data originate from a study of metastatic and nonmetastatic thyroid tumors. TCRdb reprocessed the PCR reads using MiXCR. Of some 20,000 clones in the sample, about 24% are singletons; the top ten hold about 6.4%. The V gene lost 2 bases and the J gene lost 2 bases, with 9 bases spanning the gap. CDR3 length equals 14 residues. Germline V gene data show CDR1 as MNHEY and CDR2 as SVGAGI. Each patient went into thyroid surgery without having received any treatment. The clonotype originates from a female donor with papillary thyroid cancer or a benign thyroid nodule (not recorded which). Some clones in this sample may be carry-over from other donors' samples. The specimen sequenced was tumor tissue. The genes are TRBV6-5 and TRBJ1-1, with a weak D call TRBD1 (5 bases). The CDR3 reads CASSYGDGNTEAFF. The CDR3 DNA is TGTGCCAGCAGTTACGGGGACGGAAACACTGAAGCTTTCTTT.